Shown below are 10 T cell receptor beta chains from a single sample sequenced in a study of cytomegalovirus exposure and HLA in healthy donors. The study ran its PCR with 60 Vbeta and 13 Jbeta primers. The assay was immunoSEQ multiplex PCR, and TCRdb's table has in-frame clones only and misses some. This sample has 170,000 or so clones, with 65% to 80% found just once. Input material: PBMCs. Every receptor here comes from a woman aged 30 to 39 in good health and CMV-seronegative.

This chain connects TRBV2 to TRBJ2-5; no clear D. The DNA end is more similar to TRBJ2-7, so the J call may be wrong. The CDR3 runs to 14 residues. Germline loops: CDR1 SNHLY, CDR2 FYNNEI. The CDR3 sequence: CASKKTYLLYEQYF. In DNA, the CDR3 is TGTGCCAGCAAGAAGACATACCTCCTTTACGAGCAGTACTTC.

The CDR3 sequence is CASSISPLEDYEQYF. The CDR3 DNA reads TGTGCCAGTAGTATATCACCGCTGGAGGACTACGAGCAGTACTTC. This sequence joins TRBV19 and TRBJ2-7; possible D gene TRBD2, 5 bases. The V end was cut by 2 bases, the J end by 3 bases, with 14 bases between. Looked up from germline, CDR1 is LNHDA and CDR2 is SQIVND (reference sequence). The CDR3 totals 15 residues. The full variable domain, in which reference TRBV19 and TRBJ2-7 provide the parts outside the CDR3, is DGGITQSPKYLFRKEGQNVTLSCEQNLNHDAMYWYRQDPGQGLRLIYYSQIVNDFQKGDIAEGYSVSREKKESFPLTVTSAQKNPTAFYLCASSISPLEDYEQYFGPGTRLTVT.

CDR3 in DNA: TGCAGCGTTGAAGATAAATCGCCTTCCGGGACAAGAAATGAAAAACTGTTTTTT. Translation gives CSVEDKSPSGTRNEKLFF. The chain employs TRBV29-1 and TRBJ1-4; weak D call: TRBD1 (6 bases). CDR3 length: 18 amino acids. The V end was cut by 0 bases, the J end by 5 bases, with 22 bases between. Germline-derived CDR1 and CDR2 are SQVTM and ANQGSEA.

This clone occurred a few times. The CDR3 region is CASSLGLGNTEAFF. CDR3 coding DNA: TGTGCCAGCAGCCTCGGACTGGGGAACACTGAAGCTTTCTTT. The J gene is TRBJ1-1, the V gene TRBV5-6; D remains unclear. V lost 4 bases and J 1 base, leaving 11 bases between the germline ends. This CDR3 region has 14 residues. Germline V gene sequence: CDR1 SGHDT, CDR2 YYEEEE.

The DNA of the CDR3 is TGTGCCAGCAGCTTAGATTTTCTAGATACGCAGTATTTT. This codes for CASSLDFLDTQYF. The rearrangement uses TRBV11-2 and TRBJ2-3; D uncertain. Germline-derived CDR1 and CDR2 are SGHAT and FQNNGV. This CDR3 is 13 amino acids long. The V end was cut by 0 bases, the J end by 5 bases, with 6 bases between.

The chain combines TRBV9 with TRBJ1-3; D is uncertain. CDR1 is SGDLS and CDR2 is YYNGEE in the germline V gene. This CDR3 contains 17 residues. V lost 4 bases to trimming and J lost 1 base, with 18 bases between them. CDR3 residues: CASSPRGSQKSGNTIYF. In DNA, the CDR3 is TGTGCCAGCAGCCCCCGGGGAAGTCAAAAATCTGGAAACACCATATATTTT.

DNA of the CDR3: TGTGCCAGCAGCCCCCCCTTTCGGGTCGGCTATGGCTACACCTTC. Its translation: CASSPPFRVGYGYTF. V and J are TRBV7-9 and TRBJ1-2; D is undetermined. V was pared by 5 bases and J by 4 bases, with 17 bases between. Per germline, CDR1 SEHNR and CDR2 FQNEAQ (reference sequence). The CDR3 loop spans 15 amino acids.

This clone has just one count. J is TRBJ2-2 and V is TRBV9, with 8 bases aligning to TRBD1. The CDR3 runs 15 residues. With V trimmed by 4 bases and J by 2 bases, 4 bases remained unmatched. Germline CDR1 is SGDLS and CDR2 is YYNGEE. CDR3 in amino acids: CASSFDRGNTGELFF. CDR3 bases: TGTGCCAGCAGCTTCGACAGGGGTAACACCGGGGAGCTGTTTTTT.

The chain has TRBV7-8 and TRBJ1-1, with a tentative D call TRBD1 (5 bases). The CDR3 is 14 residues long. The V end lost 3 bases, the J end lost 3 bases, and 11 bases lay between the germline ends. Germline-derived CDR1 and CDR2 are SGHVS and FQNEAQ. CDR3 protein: CASSLWGEDTEAFF. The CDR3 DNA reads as TGTGCCAGCAGCTTGTGGGGGGAGGACACTGAAGCTTTCTTT.

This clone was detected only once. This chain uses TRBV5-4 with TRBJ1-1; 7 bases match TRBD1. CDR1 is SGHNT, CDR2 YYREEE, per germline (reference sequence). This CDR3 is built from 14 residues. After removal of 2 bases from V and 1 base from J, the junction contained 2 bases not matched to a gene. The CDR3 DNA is TGTGCCAGCAGCTTCGGGACAGCGAACACTGAAGCTTTCTTT. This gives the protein CASSFGTANTEAFF.